Sequencing of this T cell receptor beta chain was carried out in a study of read filtering for tumor transcriptome and immune sequencing. Looking at the study overall: Revised staging placed eight or nine patients in R-ISS I, roughly 16 in II, more than five in III. Per sample, TCR-region reads ranged about 4 to 11 million by IR-seq, roughly 75 to 1273 by RNA-seq.

The germline CDR1 and CDR2 sequences are MNHEY and SVGEGT. V was pared by 6 bases and J by 4 bases, with 12 bases of the junction left unmatched. CDR3 length: 16 residues. This clonotype was counted only a few times. From roughly 390 ng of RNA, a library with molecular barcoded alpha/delta and beta/gamma adaptors was made. TCRdb called the reads again in MiXCR, with one record for every CDR3 protein. This table holds approximately 90,000 distinct CDR3 sequences, 20% to 25% found once. The sequence was obtained from a donor aged 40 or over with multiple myeloma. Sequenced input: a population of CD138-negative cells sorted from bone marrow. This chain joins TRBV6-2 or TRBV6-3 and TRBJ2-5; 9 bases align to TRBD2. The CDR3 spells CASRTGTSKFIETQYF. CDR3 in DNA: TGTGCCAGCAGAACCGGGACTAGCAAGTTTATAGAGACCCAGTACTTC.